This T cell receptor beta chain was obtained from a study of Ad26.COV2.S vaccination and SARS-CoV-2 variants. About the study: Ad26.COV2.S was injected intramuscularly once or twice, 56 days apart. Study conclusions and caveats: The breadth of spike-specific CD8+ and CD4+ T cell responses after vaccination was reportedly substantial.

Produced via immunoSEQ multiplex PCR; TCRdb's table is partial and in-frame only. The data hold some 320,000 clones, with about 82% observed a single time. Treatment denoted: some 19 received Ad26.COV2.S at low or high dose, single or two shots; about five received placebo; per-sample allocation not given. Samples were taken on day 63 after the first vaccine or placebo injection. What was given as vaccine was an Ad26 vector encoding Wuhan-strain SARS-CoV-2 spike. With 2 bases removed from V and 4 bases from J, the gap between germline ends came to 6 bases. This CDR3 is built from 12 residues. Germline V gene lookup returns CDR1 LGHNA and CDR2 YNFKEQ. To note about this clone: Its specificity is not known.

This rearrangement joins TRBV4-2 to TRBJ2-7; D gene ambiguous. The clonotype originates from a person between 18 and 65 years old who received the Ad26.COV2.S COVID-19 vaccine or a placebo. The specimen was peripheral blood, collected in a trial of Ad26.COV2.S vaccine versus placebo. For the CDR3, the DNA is TGTGCCAGCAGCCAACAAGGGTACGAGCAGTACTTC. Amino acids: CASSQQGYEQYF.